A single sample gave rise to the 29 T cell receptor beta chains below, sequenced in a study of blood T cell repertoires in COVID-19. TCRdb keeps only in-frame clones here, not all; method: immunoSEQ multiplex PCR. The sample lists roughly 220,000 clones, 80% to 90% occurring once. Source material: PBMCs or T cells enriched from blood (not recorded which). The receptor set was obtained from a woman aged 45-65 years with acute COVID-19.

J is TRBJ1-4 and V is TRBV4-3, with TRBD1 as a possible D gene (5 bases). CDR1 and CDR2 from the germline V gene are LGHNA and YSLEER. The CDR3 is made up of 14 amino acids. V lost 4 bases, J lost 2 bases, and 8 bases lay in between. The CDR3: CASSRAGTNEKLFF. As DNA, the CDR3 is TGCGCCAGCAGCCGAGCAGGGACTAATGAAAAACTGTTTTTT.

The chain couples TRBV3-1 (or the pseudogene TRBV3-2) to TRBJ1-5, with TRBD1 matching over 8 bases. Per germline, CDR1 LGHDT and CDR2 YNNKEL (reference sequence). This CDR3 comprises 17 residues. Trimming at V came to 0 bases and at J to 3 bases, leaving 7 bases not matched to a gene. DNA for the CDR3: TGTGCCAGCAGCCAAGAACAGGGGGTTCCCTCCAATCAGCCCCAGCATTTT. This sequence encodes CASSQEQGVPSNQPQHF.

The chain uses TRBV30 and TRBJ1-6; 10 positions match TRBD1. The CDR3 runs to 16 residues. Germline values: CDR1 GTSNPN, CDR2 SVGIG (reference sequence). J gave up 6 bases and V 2 bases, and 7 bases lay outside the gene matches. CDR3 sequence: CAWSRGDRGFNSPLHF. The CDR3 DNA sequence: TGTGCCTGGAGTAGGGGGGACAGGGGATTTAATTCACCCCTCCACTTT.

V usage is TRBV12-3 or TRBV12-4 and J usage is TRBJ2-1; 9 positions match TRBD1. The CDR3 is 13 amino acids. The ends lost 6 bases at V and 8 bases at J; junction bases unmatched: 5. The chain's CDR3 is CASRKQGADEQFF. The CDR3, as DNA: TGTGCCAGCAGAAAACAGGGGGCGGATGAGCAGTTCTTC.

This clone showed up just once. V gene TRBV28 combines with J gene TRBJ2-7; TRBD2 aligns across 10 bases. Germline CDR1 is MDHEN and CDR2 is SYDVKM. Trimming took 3 bases from V and 4 from J; bases not matched to a gene: 12. There are 17 residues in the CDR3. CDR3 nucleotide sequence: TGTGCCAGCAGTTTTCCCAGCGGGAGGGGTGGGGGGTACGAGCAGTACTTC. Its translation: CASSFPSGRGGGYEQYF. The full variable domain, rest sourced from reference TRBV28 and TRBJ2-7, is DVKVTQSSRYLVKRTGEKVFLECVQDMDHENMFWYRQDPGLGLRLIYFSYDVKMKEKGDIPEGYSVSREKKERFSLILESASTNQTSMYLCASSFPSGRGGGYEQYFGPGTRLTVT.

J is TRBJ2-3 and V is TRBV11-2; 9 positions match TRBD1. Germline lookup yields CDR1 SGHAT and CDR2 FQNNGV. Trimming cost V 1 base and J 4 bases; bases outside gene matches: 9. This CDR3 comprises 17 residues. The chain's CDR3 is CASSLGFGQGIADTQYF. The CDR3 DNA reads as TGTGCCAGCAGCTTAGGTTTCGGACAGGGGATAGCAGATACGCAGTATTTT.

V usage is TRBV19 and J usage is TRBJ1-2; TRBD1 aligns across 9 bases. This CDR3 is 14 amino acids long. V lost 6 bases and J lost 2; bases outside the gene matches: 4. Germline CDR1 is LNHDA and CDR2 is SQIVND (reference sequence). The CDR3 spells CASRQGQGNYGYTF. CDR3 in DNA: TGTGCCAGTAGACAGGGACAGGGAAACTATGGCTACACCTTC.

This clone was picked up one time. This chain connects TRBV10-2 to TRBJ2-5; D call uncertain. The CDR3 spans 13 residues. V dropped 8 bases and J dropped 4 bases, with 14 bases sitting between them. Germline CDR1 is WSHSY and CDR2 is SAAADI. The CDR3 DNA follows: TGCGCCAGCTCCCTTGCGCGGAGAGAGACCCAGTACTTC. Its protein product is CASSLARRETQYF.

The genes are TRBV7-2 and TRBJ1-5; TRBD1 matches at 8 bases. With 1 base clipped from V and 0 bases from J, the junction kept 5 bases outside the gene matches. The CDR3 has 17 residues. Germline CDR1 SGHTA, CDR2 FQGNSA. The CDR3 protein is CASSLGDRTYSNQPQHF. The CDR3 coding sequence is TGTGCCAGCAGCTTAGGGGACAGGACATATAGCAATCAGCCCCAGCATTTT.

The chain links TRBV5-1 to TRBJ1-2, with TRBD1 as a possible D gene (5 bases). V was pared by 2 bases and J by 1 base, with 12 bases between. Germline V CDR1 and CDR2: SGHRS, YFSETQ. There are 15 residues in the CDR3. Here the CDR3 reads CASSFGGGGNYGYTF. The CDR3 DNA sequence: TGCGCCAGCAGCTTTGGGGGAGGAGGTAACTATGGCTACACCTTC.

The chain links TRBV6-2 or TRBV6-3 to TRBJ1-2; D is uncertain. Germline V gene data show CDR1 as MNHEY and CDR2 as SVGEGT. The V and J ends lost 2 bases and 7 bases respectively, with 14 bases between them. This CDR3 spans 14 amino acids. CDR3 region: CASSYPGGSGGYTF. The CDR3 DNA follows: TGTGCCAGCAGTTACCCCGGCGGGTCGGGTGGCTACACCTTC.

This chain connects TRBV7-2 to TRBJ2-1; 12 bases align to TRBD2. The CDR3 consists of 15 residues. Germline lookup yields CDR1 SGHTA and CDR2 FQGNSA. Trimming at V came to 5 bases and at J to 5 bases, leaving 4 bases not matched to a gene. CDR3 region: CASSLGLAGHNEQFF. CDR3 bases: TGTGCCAGCAGCCTCGGACTAGCGGGACACAATGAGCAGTTCTTC. Based on the CDR3 plus reference TRBV7-2 and TRBJ2-1, the full variable domain is GAGVSQSPSNKVTEKGKDVELRCDPISGHTALYWYRQSLGQGLEFLIYFQGNSAPDKSGLPSDRFSAERTGGSVSTLTIQRTQQEDSAVYLCASSLGLAGHNEQFFGPGTRLTVL.

About this clone: One end of the junction fails to match germline, which may point to a read error. The V gene is TRBV7-4, the J gene TRBJ1-5; D is undetermined. Germline V gene data show CDR1 as SGHVT and CDR2 as SQSDAQ. The CDR3 is 12 residues long. Here the CDR3 DNA reads TGTGCCAGCAGCTTCTCGACGGCCCCAGCGAATTTT. Encoded protein: CASSFSTAPANF.

The rearrangement uses TRBV28 and TRBJ2-1; the D is unclear. V lost 7 bases and J lost 6, with 7 bases in between. CDR3 length equals 11 residues. Germline CDR1 is MDHEN and CDR2 is SYDVKM. The CDR3 sequence: CASTFSNEQFF. DNA of the CDR3: TGTGCCAGCACCTTTAGCAATGAGCAGTTCTTC.

As to this clone: At one end the junction does not follow the germline gene, possibly because of a read error. The chain joins TRBV27 to TRBJ2-1; TRBD2 matches at 16 bases. The V gene's germline CDR1 is MNHEY and CDR2 SMNVEV (reference sequence). The CDR3 totals 16 residues. In DNA form, the CDR3 reads TGTGCCAGCAGTGCGGGACTAGCGGGAGGGGACAAGGAGCAGTTCTTC. Protein: CASSAGLAGGDKEQFF.

CDR3 DNA sequence: TGTGCCAGCAGTACAGGGGGCTACCAGCCCCAGCATTTT. Translation: CASSTGGYQPQHF. The chain joins TRBV27 to TRBJ1-5, with 9 bases identical to TRBD1. Germline V gene data show CDR1 as MNHEY and CDR2 as SMNVEV (reference sequence). This CDR3 has 13 amino acids. V shed 5 bases and J 7 bases; nucleotides not matched to a gene: 3.

The chain combines TRBV6-2 or TRBV6-3 with TRBJ1-4, with D perhaps TRBD1 (5 bases). CDR1 and CDR2 (germline): MNHEY, SVGEGT. The CDR3 extends over 16 amino acids. The V gene lost 6 bases and the J gene lost 5 bases, with 19 bases spanning the gap. CDR3 nucleotides: TGTGCCAGCAGCCACCCCGCCAGGGTAGGAAATGAAAAACTGTTTTTT. Translation: CASSHPARVGNEKLFF.

The CDR3 sequence is CASSHPGTGGEKLFF. The CDR3 coding sequence is TGCGCCAGCAGCCATCCCGGGACAGGGGGCGAAAAACTGTTTTTT. This rearrangement joins TRBV4-1 to TRBJ1-4; 12 nucleotides line up with TRBD1. Germline lookup yields CDR1 MGHRA and CDR2 YSYEKL. The CDR3 contains 15 residues. J gave up 8 bases and V 3 bases, and 4 bases lay outside the gene matches.

The V and J genes are TRBV10-3 and TRBJ1-2, with D possibly matching TRBD1 (5 bases). Trimming stripped 0 bases from V and 8 bases from J, with 19 bases between. Germline V gene lookup returns CDR1 ENHRY and CDR2 SYGVKD. The CDR3 length is 16 residues. In DNA, the CDR3 is TGTGCCATCAGTGAGTCGCCGGGACTCACGACCGGCGGCTACACCTTC. Translating it yields CAISESPGLTTGGYTF.

This clone was seen only once. V gene TRBV27 combines with J gene TRBJ1-4; 8 bases are shared with TRBD1. CDR1 MNHEY and CDR2 SMNVEV come from the germline V gene (reference sequence). Trimming cost V 2 bases and J 5 bases; bases outside gene matches: 7. The CDR3 contains 16 residues. The chain's CDR3 is CASSLVADRANEKLFF. In DNA, the CDR3 is TGTGCCAGCAGTTTAGTGGCGGACAGGGCAAATGAAAAACTGTTTTTT. Supplemented by reference TRBV27 and TRBJ1-4, the full variable domain reads EAQVTQNPRYLITVTGKKLTVTCSQNMNHEYMSWYRQDPGLGLRQIYYSMNVEVTDKGDVPEGYKVSRKEKRNFPLILESPSPNQTSLYFCASSLVADRANEKLFFGSGTQLSVL.

The chain uses TRBV7-2 and TRBJ2-7, with TRBD2 as a possible D gene (5 bases). Germline CDR1 and CDR2: SGHTA and FQGNSA. Trimming took 1 base from V and 2 from J, leaving 12 bases between them. The CDR3 runs to 15 residues. The CDR3 DNA reads TGTGCCAGCAGCTTAGATCCTAGCTGGGCCTACGAGCAGTACTTC. It is translated as CASSLDPSWAYEQYF. The variable domain in full, completed from reference TRBV7-2 and TRBJ2-7, reads GAGVSQSPSNKVTEKGKDVELRCDPISGHTALYWYRQSLGQGLEFLIYFQGNSAPDKSGLPSDRFSAERTGGSVSTLTIQRTQQEDSAVYLCASSLDPSWAYEQYFGPGTRLTVT.

This rearrangement joins TRBV30 to TRBJ1-5, with TRBD1 matching over 10 bases. This CDR3 region has 14 residues. Germline-derived CDR1 and CDR2 are GTSNPN and SVGIG (reference sequence). The V gene end was trimmed by 2 bases and the J gene end by 6 bases; junction bases not matched to a gene: 4. The CDR3: CAWSTRTGGQPQHF. The CDR3 DNA is TGTGCCTGGAGTACACGGACAGGGGGTCAGCCCCAGCATTTT.

The rearrangement uses TRBV5-1 and TRBJ2-7; D is perhaps TRBD2 (6 bases). V lost 1 base to trimming and J lost 6 bases, with 14 bases between them. CDR3 length equals 14 residues. Germline loops: CDR1 SGHRS, CDR2 YFSETQ. The CDR3: CASSLWDLAPEQYF. The CDR3 region has the DNA TGCGCCAGCAGCTTGTGGGACTTGGCTCCCGAGCAGTACTTC.

The chain is built from TRBV5-6 and TRBJ2-1; 10 bases are shared with TRBD2. Germline trimming cut 4 bases from V and 3 bases from J; bases unmatched to any gene: 4. The CDR3 is 15 amino acids. Germline loops: CDR1 SGHDT, CDR2 YYEEEE. The CDR3: CASSLGLAVYNEQFF. The CDR3 DNA reads TGTGCCAGCAGCCTTGGACTAGCGGTCTACAATGAGCAGTTCTTC.

This clone has more than one count but fewer than ten. This rearrangement joins TRBV6-5 to TRBJ2-7, with D possibly matching TRBD1 (6 bases). Germline V gene sequence: CDR1 MNHEY, CDR2 SVGAGI. This CDR3 spans 13 amino acids. Deletions cut 6 bases from V and 4 bases from J, with 13 bases between. The CDR3 protein is CASRKTGNYEQYF. CDR3 coding DNA: TGTGCCAGCAGGAAGACAGGAAATTACGAGCAGTACTTC.

This chain links TRBV7-6 with TRBJ1-3, with D maybe TRBD1 (5 bases). In germline, CDR1 is SGHVS, CDR2 FNYEAQ. The CDR3 length is 17 residues. The V and J ends lost 0 bases and 4 bases respectively, with 16 bases between them. Written as DNA, the CDR3 is TGTGCCAGCAGCTTAGCATACAGGATAACTCCCGGAAACACCATATATTTT. Protein sequence: CASSLAYRITPGNTIYF.

The chain carries TRBV7-3 and TRBJ1-1, with 8 bases lining up with TRBD1. V lost 6 bases to trimming and J lost 1 base; unmatched junction nucleotides: 4. The germline V gene encodes CDR1 SGHTA and CDR2 FQGTGA. The CDR3 sequence is 14 residues long. The CDR3 coding sequence is TGTGCCAGCAGAGAGACAGGGGCGAACACTGAAGCTTTCTTT. Translating gives CASRETGANTEAFF.

The chain carries TRBV19 and TRBJ1-1; D gene ambiguous. Trimming shortened V by 3 bases and J by 1 base, and 9 bases separated the two germline ends. CDR1 is LNHDA and CDR2 is SQIVND in the germline V gene (reference sequence). This CDR3 spans 14 amino acids. The CDR3 nucleotides are TGTGCCAGTAGTATGGTAGCAGCGAACACTGAAGCTTTCTTT. Protein: CASSMVAANTEAFF.

The rearrangement joins TRBV19 to TRBJ2-2; 10 nucleotides match TRBD1. This CDR3 spans 14 amino acids. The germline V gene has CDR1 LNHDA and CDR2 SQIVND (reference sequence). V dropped 4 bases and J dropped 5; count of bases not matched to a gene: 1. CDR3: CASSKGQGTGELFF. CDR3 nucleotide sequence: TGTGCCAGTAGTAAGGGACAGGGGACCGGGGAGCTGTTTTTT.